A selection of T cell receptor beta chains follows, all from one sample in a study of blood T cell repertoires in COVID-19. Profiled with immunoSEQ multiplex PCR; TCRdb holds only in-frame clones, not every one. The table has approximately 210,000 clones, 82% seen once. The sample taken for sequencing was peripheral blood. These receptor sequences come from a woman older than 75 with acute or convalescent COVID-19. The CDR3 runs from the conserved cysteine through the conserved F or W. A D gene is named only where the DNA matches it firmly. Clone size is not always given. Where it is, it says once, few, many or a class for expanded clones.

size: NA; J: TRBJ1-2; V: TRBV19; D: NA; DNA: TGTGCCAGTGGGAGTCGGTCAGCTAACTATGGCTACACCTTC; CDR3: CASGSRSANYGYTF
size: NA; J: TRBJ2-5; V: TRBV9; D: NA; DNA: TGTGCCAGCAGTTCGGGACACGGAAACCAAGAGACCCAGTACTTC; CDR3: CASSSGHGNQETQYF
size: NA; J: TRBJ1-1; V: TRBV5-1; D: NA; DNA: TGCGCCAGCAGCCGCCGGGGAAGCCTGAACACTGAAGCTTTCTTT; CDR3: CASSRRGSLNTEAFF
size: NA; J: TRBJ1-2; V: TRBV6-4; D: NA; DNA: TGTGCCAGCAGTGTCTCCTGGAGGGACGGAACACGCATCCTATGGGGCTACACCTTC; CDR3: CASSVSWRDGTRILWGYTF
size: NA; J: TRBJ1-1; V: TRBV2; D: NA; DNA: TGTGCCAGCAGGCGGATACAGGGAACTGAAGCTTTCTTT; CDR3: CASRRIQGTEAFF
size: NA; J: TRBJ1-4; V: TRBV7-2; D: TRBD1; DNA: TGTGCCAGCAGCCCGCAGACAGGGGGTAATGAAAAACTGTTTTTT; CDR3: CASSPQTGGNEKLFF
size: NA; J: TRBJ1-2; V: TRBV11-3; D: NA; DNA: TGTGCCAGCAGCTTAGGTTCCCGGGTGGCCGGGACTACCTATGGCTACACCTTC; CDR3: CASSLGSRVAGTTYGYTF
size: NA; J: TRBJ2-6; V: TRBV7-2; D: NA; DNA: TGTGCCAGCAGCTTAGAATTCAGGGGAATCTCTGGGGCCAACGTCCTGACTTTC; CDR3: CASSLEFRGISGANVLTF
size: few; J: TRBJ1-5; V: TRBV4-2; D: NA; DNA: TGTGCCAGCAGCCAAGATCTTCTCCAGCCCCAGCATTTT; CDR3: CASSQDLLQPQHF
size: NA; J: TRBJ1-2; V: TRBV7-2; D: TRBD1; DNA: TGTGCCAGCAGCTTAGGTGGCAGGGGGTTAGGCTACACCTTC; CDR3: CASSLGGRGLGYTF
size: NA; J: TRBJ1-5; V: TRBV18; D: NA; DNA: TGTGCCAGCTCACCGACTGGCGAGGGGCCCCAGCATTTT; CDR3: CASSPTGEGPQHF
size: once; J: TRBJ1-2; V: TRBV27; D: NA; DNA: TGTGCCAGCAGTTTTAGGCAGGGGCTCTCGTGGACCTTC; CDR3: CASSFRQGLSWTF
size: NA; J: TRBJ1-3; V: TRBV6-2/TRBV6-3; D: TRBD1; DNA: TGTGCCAGCAGCCATACAGGGGGCACTGGAAACACCATATATTTT; CDR3: CASSHTGGTGNTIYF
size: NA; J: TRBJ1-2; V: TRBV28; D: TRBD1; DNA: TGTGCCAGCAGTGCATCCGGGACAGGCTTCTATGGCTACACCTTC; CDR3: CASSASGTGFYGYTF
size: NA; J: TRBJ1-4; V: TRBV5-6; D: NA; DNA: TGTGCCAGCAGCTTGGTAGGCAGGCCGTCGGAAAAACTGTTTTTT; CDR3: CASSLVGRPSEKLFF
size: NA; J: TRBJ2-7; V: TRBV7-9; D: TRBD1; DNA: TGTGCCAGCAGCTCCGGGACAGGGTACTACGAGCAGTACTTC; CDR3: CASSSGTGYYEQYF
size: NA; J: TRBJ1-2; V: TRBV28; D: TRBD1; DNA: TGTGCCAGCAGCCAAGGGGGCTTAAACTATGGCTACACCTTC; CDR3: CASSQGGLNYGYTF
size: NA; J: TRBJ2-5; V: TRBV7-3; D: TRBD2; DNA: TGTGCCAGCAGCCCCCAGACTAGCGGGGGAATGGAGACCCAGTACTTC; CDR3: CASSPQTSGGMETQYF
size: NA; J: TRBJ1-5; V: TRBV19; D: TRBD1; DNA: TGTGCCAGCCGGGACAGGGGACAACAGCCCCAGCATTTT; CDR3: CASRDRGQQPQHF
size: NA; J: TRBJ1-6; V: TRBV6-6; D: NA; DNA: TGTGCCAGCAGTTACGGCGGAGGCAATTCACCCCTCCACTTT; CDR3: CASSYGGGNSPLHF
size: NA; J: TRBJ1-6; V: TRBV30; D: NA; DNA: TGTGCCTGGAGTCGAAACAGGGATTCACCCCTCCACTTT; CDR3: CAWSRNRDSPLHF
size: many; J: TRBJ1-5; V: TRBV4-1; D: NA; DNA: TGCGCCAGCAGCCAAGTGCAGGGGATTAATCAGCCCCAGCATTTT; CDR3: CASSQVQGINQPQHF
size: NA; J: TRBJ1-2; V: TRBV28; D: NA; DNA: TGTGCCAGCAGGGAGCCAGTTTATGGCTACACCTTC; CDR3: CASREPVYGYTF
size: NA; J: TRBJ2-1; V: TRBV2; D: TRBD2; DNA: TGTGCCAGCAGTCTCGACTCGGGGGGGCAGTTCTTC; CDR3: CASSLDSGGQFF
size: NA; J: TRBJ1-1; V: TRBV7-9; D: NA; DNA: TGTGCCAGCAGGCTTACAGGGAACACTGAAGCTTTCTTT; CDR3: CASRLTGNTEAFF
size: NA; J: TRBJ1-2; V: TRBV11-2; D: TRBD1; DNA: TGTGCCAGCAGCCCCGGGACAGGCCGAGGTTATGGCTACACCTTC; CDR3: CASSPGTGRGYGYTF
size: once; J: TRBJ2-5; V: TRBV18; D: NA; DNA: TGTGCCAGCTCACCACTTAATACGGGCGCGGGGGAGACCCAGTACTTC; CDR3: CASSPLNTGAGETQYF
size: few; J: TRBJ2-2; V: TRBV6-5; D: NA; DNA: TGTGCCAGCATTCCGGGACAACTGAACACCGGGGAGCTGTTTTTT; CDR3: CASIPGQLNTGELFF
size: few; J: TRBJ2-3; V: TRBV12-3/TRBV12-4; D: NA; DNA: TGTGCCAGCAGTTTATACGGGGTGTCGCAGTATTTT; CDR3: CASSLYGVSQYF
size: NA; J: TRBJ1-1; V: TRBV28; D: TRBD1; DNA: TGTGCCAGCAGTATCCAGGGGGGTACTGAAGCTTTCTTT; CDR3: CASSIQGGTEAFF
size: NA; J: TRBJ1-4; V: TRBV5-1; D: NA; DNA: TGCGCCAGCAGCCGGCAGGGCAGCTCAAATGAAAAACTGTTTTTT; CDR3: CASSRQGSSNEKLFF
size: once; J: TRBJ1-4; V: TRBV3-1/TRBV3-2; D: TRBD1; DNA: TGTGCCAGCAGCCAAGGGCAGGGGGAGAATGAAAAACTGTTTTTT; CDR3: CASSQGQGENEKLFF
size: NA; J: TRBJ2-7; V: TRBV6-2/TRBV6-3; D: NA; DNA: TGTGCCAGCAGCATGGGGGGGGCCTCCGAGCAGTACTTC; CDR3: CASSMGGASEQYF
size: NA; J: TRBJ2-3; V: TRBV7-9; D: NA; DNA: TGTGCCAGCAGCTTAGCCGGGGGTAGCGCAGATACGCAGTATTTT; CDR3: CASSLAGGSADTQYF
size: NA; J: TRBJ1-5; V: TRBV30; D: NA; DNA: TGTGCCTGGAGTGTAAGGGGGAATCAGCCCCAGCATTTT; CDR3: CAWSVRGNQPQHF
size: NA; J: TRBJ2-2; V: TRBV5-1; D: NA; DNA: TGCGCCAGCAGACTAGGAGGGGCCAACACCGGGGAGCTGTTTTTT; CDR3: CASRLGGANTGELFF
size: NA; J: TRBJ1-1; V: TRBV5-1; D: TRBD1; DNA: TGCGCCAGCACACTTCAGGGGGGACGCGTGAACACTGAAGCTTTCTTT; CDR3: CASTLQGGRVNTEAFF
size: NA; J: TRBJ2-1; V: TRBV1; D: NA; DNA: TGCACCAGCAGCCAAGACTCCCCGCGGGGGGACTCTGGGAATGAGCAGTTCTTC; CDR3: CTSSQDSPRGDSGNEQFF
size: NA; J: TRBJ1-4; V: TRBV28; D: NA; DNA: TGTGCCAGCGAACAGGGAAGTGTAGCGGAAAAACTGTTTTTT; CDR3: CASEQGSVAEKLFF
size: NA; J: TRBJ2-7; V: TRBV6-5; D: NA; DNA: TGTGCCAGCGGCCGGGACGGGAGTAGATTC; CDR3: CASGRDGSRF
size: NA; J: TRBJ1-2; V: TRBV5-1; D: NA; DNA: TGCGCCAGCAGCTTGGAGGCGGAACCCCCCTATGGCTACACCTTC; CDR3: CASSLEAEPPYGYTF
size: few; J: TRBJ2-7; V: TRBV10-3; D: NA; DNA: TGTGCCATCAGCAACCGGGAGCCCTACGAGCAGTACTTC; CDR3: CAISNREPYEQYF
size: NA; J: TRBJ1-2; V: TRBV28; D: NA; DNA: TGTGCCAGCAGTTTAGGCAGGGCCTATGGCTACACCTTC; CDR3: CASSLGRAYGYTF
size: once; J: TRBJ1-4; V: TRBV5-1; D: NA; DNA: TGCGCCAGCAGCTTGGGCGCTTACCCCTCAACTAATGAAAAACTGTTTTTT; CDR3: CASSLGAYPSTNEKLFF
size: NA; J: TRBJ1-6; V: TRBV19; D: NA; DNA: TGTGCCACCACCACCGGGACGTCCAGGGGATCACCCCTCCACTTT; CDR3: CATTTGTSRGSPLHF
size: NA; J: TRBJ1-1; V: TRBV27; D: NA; DNA: TGTGCCAGCAGTTTATCAGGAGGGAAGAGGAACACTGAAGCTTTCTTT; CDR3: CASSLSGGKRNTEAFF
size: NA; J: TRBJ1-3; V: TRBV4-3; D: NA; DNA: TGCGCCAGCAGCCAAGATACGGGGTGGGGAAACACCATATATTTT; CDR3: CASSQDTGWGNTIYF
size: once; J: TRBJ1-1; V: TRBV9; D: NA; DNA: TGTGCCAGCAGCCGGAGGGAGGGGAACACTGAAGCTTTCTTT; CDR3: CASSRREGNTEAFF
size: NA; J: TRBJ1-1; V: TRBV5-1; D: NA; DNA: TGCGCCAGCAGCTGGGGGGGAGTGAACACTGAAGCTTTCTTT; CDR3: CASSWGGVNTEAFF
size: NA; J: TRBJ1-1; V: TRBV29-1; D: NA; DNA: TGCAGCTTGTCCCTCCAGGGTTCGACTGAAGCTTTCTTT; CDR3: CSLSLQGSTEAFF
size: NA; J: TRBJ1-1; V: TRBV19; D: NA; DNA: TGTGCCAGTAGTAAACTATTGGACAGCTGGGGGACTGAAGCTTTCTTT; CDR3: CASSKLLDSWGTEAFF
size: NA; J: TRBJ1-2; V: TRBV6-5; D: NA; DNA: TGTGCCAGCAGCTCCAGGGAGGGCTATGGCTACACCTTC; CDR3: CASSSREGYGYTF